The entry that follows covers one T cell receptor (beta chain) sequence. The data belong to a study of beta chain features in type 1 diabetes. Expressed TCRB transcripts were sequenced because the entire RNA isolate underwent reverse transcription. TCRdb's table, derived via immunoSEQ multiplex PCR, lists solely in-frame clones and lacks some. The data show over 350,000 clones, with around 15% seen just once and 0.019% held by the top ten. Germline lookup yields CDR1 SGHVS and CDR2 FQNEAQ. This CDR3 contains 15 residues. V shed 1 base and J shed 12 bases, with 19 bases lying between them. The chain combines TRBV7-8 with TRBJ2-1, with a weak D call TRBD1 (5 bases). The sample was naive CD4+ T cells from blood. This clonotype was sampled from a woman between 18 and 29 years old in good health. Here the CDR3 DNA reads TGTGCCAGCAGCTTAGGCGGTGGCAGGGTCTCTGGGCAGTTCTTC. Translation gives CASSLGGGRVSGQFF.